The 8 T cell receptor beta chains given below trace back to one sample, sequenced in a study of T cell responses to AZD1222 COVID-19 vaccine. Measured with immunoSEQ multiplex PCR; TCRdb has only the in-frame clones, and not every one. The sample comprises approximately 200,000 clones, around 88% of which are singletons, and 7.5% to 9.5% rests with the top ten. The sample in question was peripheral blood, obtained on day 0 of AZD1222 vaccination. The receptor source for this set is an adult in good health.

The chain employs TRBV6-1 and TRBJ1-2; D not resolved. Per germline, CDR1 MNHNS and CDR2 SASEGT. V was pared by 3 bases and J by 4 bases, with 9 bases between. The CDR3 contains 13 residues. CDR3 sequence (DNA): TGTGCCAGCAGTGAGGACGGTACCTATGGCTACACCTTC. It encodes CASSEDGTYGYTF.

The CDR3: CASSLRANTDTQYF. DNA for the CDR3: TGTGCCAGCAGCTTACGGGCCAACACAGATACGCAGTATTTT. The chain links TRBV7-3 to TRBJ2-3, with D unclear. The CDR3 is made up of 14 amino acids. V gave up 2 bases and J gave up 2 bases, with 8 bases separating them. Germline V lookup: CDR1 SGHTA, CDR2 FQGTGA.

The chain recombines TRBV6-5 with TRBJ1-1, with a weak D call TRBD1 (6 bases). Trimming shortened V by 6 bases and J by 3 bases, and 17 bases separated the two germline ends. The CDR3 sequence is 15 residues long. Germline CDR1 is MNHEY and CDR2 is SVGAGI. CDR3 coding DNA: TGTGCCAGCAGCCGGAGACAGGACACTCACACTGAAGCTTTCTTT. As protein: CASSRRQDTHTEAFF.

The chain has TRBV4-1 and TRBJ1-1; D unresolved. This CDR3 region has 14 residues. With 3 bases removed from V and 6 bases from J, the gap between germline ends came to 14 bases. In germline, CDR1 is MGHRA, CDR2 YSYEKL. CDR3 coding DNA: TGCGCCAGCAGCCAGATCGACCAGTGGGCTGAAGCTTTCTTT. Protein product: CASSQIDQWAEAFF.

The rearrangement joins TRBV5-1 to TRBJ1-6, with 9 bases identical to TRBD1. The CDR3 has 15 residues. The germline V gene encodes CDR1 SGHRS and CDR2 YFSETQ. The V and J ends lost 4 bases and 7 bases, in that order; junction bases with no gene match: 6. The CDR3 protein is CASSVGQGWNSPLHF. As DNA, the CDR3 is TGCGCCAGCAGCGTCGGACAGGGGTGGAATTCACCCCTCCACTTT.

The chain recombines TRBV19 with TRBJ2-6; no reliable D call. Germline CDR1 reads LNHDA; CDR2 reads SQIVND (reference sequence). V was trimmed by 4 bases and J by 6 bases, leaving 10 bases between them. The CDR3 contains 14 residues. The CDR3 bases are TGTGCCAGTAGTACCCTGTCCTCGGCCAACGTCCTGACTTTC. Its translation: CASSTLSSANVLTF. The variable domain in full, with the rest retrieved from reference TRBV19 and TRBJ2-6, is DGGITQSPKYLFRKEGQNVTLSCEQNLNHDAMYWYRQDPGQGLRLIYYSQIVNDFQKGDIAEGYSVSREKKESFPLTVTSAQKNPTAFYLCASSTLSSANVLTFGAGSRLTVL.

The chain is built from TRBV4-1 and TRBJ2-1, with TRBD2 identical over 12 bases. Germline V gives CDR1 MGHRA, CDR2 YSYEKL. The CDR3 sequence is 16 residues long. After removal of 0 bases from V and 8 bases from J, the junction contained 5 bases not matched to a gene. The CDR3 DNA sequence: TGCGCCAGCAGCCAAGATCCTAGCGGGGGGGCTCATGAGCAGTTCTTC. Its translation: CASSQDPSGGAHEQFF.

The chain is built from TRBV15 and TRBJ2-5; D is perhaps TRBD1 or TRBD2 (5 bases each). Germline CDR1 LNHNV, CDR2 YYDKDF (reference sequence). CDR3 size: 15 residues. With 3 bases removed from V and 2 bases from J, the gap between germline ends came to 13 bases. This CDR3 is CATSSGGRTQETQYF. The CDR3 coding sequence is TGTGCCACCAGCAGTGGGGGTCGGACACAAGAGACCCAGTACTTC.